This T cell receptor beta chain was captured by sequencing in a study of T cell repertoires in cytomegalovirus infection. Study-level information: Carrying CMV and the relevant HLA type showed in public TCR beta signatures. Study-wide results and caveats: Carriage of CMV together with the relevant HLA was identifiable through cumulative public TCR beta family frequency.

TCRdb redid the calling of the reads with MiXCR, one entry per CDR3 protein. The sample gives more than 350,000 distinct CDR3 sequences, 31% of which show up once; roughly 13% is in the top ten. As concerns this clonotype: The antigen is unknown.

Per the germline V gene, CDR1 is KGHDR and CDR2 is SFDVKD. Trimming removed 3 bases from V and 5 bases from J, with 12 bases in between. CDR3 length: 14 amino acids. The genes are TRBV24-1 and TRBJ2-5, with no clear D. The sequenced sample consisted of PBMCs. This clonotype was sampled from a human donor in good health (CMV status not recorded). Some clones in this sample may be carry-over from other donors' samples. CDR3 coding DNA: TGTGCCACCAGTGATCCAGGACCAGATGAGACCCAGTACTTC. Its protein is CATSDPGPDETQYF.